One and the same sample provided the 27 T cell receptor beta chains below, sequenced in a study of control samples from healthy donors and cancer patients. Clones were sequenced by immunoSEQ multiplex PCR, and TCRdb holds only the in-frame ones, with some missing. The sample consists of roughly 150,000 clones, almost 90% of them appearing once. Sequenced input: blood. The origin of the receptors is a man aged 18-30 years in good health.

V is TRBV3-1 (or the pseudogene TRBV3-2) and J is TRBJ1-2; tentatively, D is TRBD1 (6 bases). The germline V gene encodes CDR1 LGHDT and CDR2 YNNKEL (reference sequence). Trimming took 1 base from V and 6 from J, leaving 15 bases between them. This CDR3 has 15 residues. For the CDR3, the DNA is TGTGCCAGCAGCCAAGGTGGGGCAGGGGTAGATGGCTACACCTTC. Its protein product is CASSQGGAGVDGYTF.

This clone was seen a handful of times. CDR3 nucleotide sequence: TGCGCCAGCAGCCCGGGACAGACGAACACTGAAGCTTTCTTT. It yields the protein CASSPGQTNTEAFF. The V call is TRBV5-1, the J call TRBJ1-1; 7 bases align to TRBD1. V was clipped by 4 bases and J by 1 base; unmatched bases: 4. CDR3 length: 14 residues. CDR1 is SGHRS, CDR2 YFSETQ, per germline.

The V and J genes are TRBV5-4 and TRBJ2-5; no definite D call. The germline V gene has CDR1 SGHNT and CDR2 YYREEE (reference sequence). The V and J ends lost 3 bases and 2 bases respectively, with 8 bases between them. The CDR3 has 13 amino acids. The CDR3 protein is CASSSTLQETQYF. Here the CDR3 DNA reads TGTGCCAGCAGCTCGACTCTTCAAGAGACCCAGTACTTC.

The V gene is TRBV28, the J gene TRBJ1-1; D is ambiguous. CDR1 is MDHEN, CDR2 SYDVKM, per germline. The ends were cut back, 3 bases at V and 4 bases at J, with 9 bases in the middle. This CDR3 comprises 13 residues. This CDR3 is CASSLLTGTEAFF. CDR3 DNA sequence: TGTGCCAGCAGTTTGCTAACCGGCACTGAAGCTTTCTTT.

V and J are TRBV13 and TRBJ2-5; 9 bases agree with TRBD2. This CDR3 has 16 amino acids. The V gene end was trimmed by 3 bases and the J gene end by 4 bases; junction bases not matched to a gene: 9. Germline V gene data show CDR1 as PRHDT and CDR2 as FYEKMQ (reference sequence). The CDR3 here is CASSLGGGAFRETQYF. The CDR3 DNA sequence: TGTGCCAGCAGCTTGGGCGGGGGGGCCTTCCGAGAGACCCAGTACTTC.

This clone was observed once. V gene TRBV4-2 combines with J gene TRBJ2-1, with 8 bases identical to TRBD1. The CDR3 contains 16 residues. V was clipped by 3 bases and J by 7 bases; unmatched bases: 11. Per germline, CDR1 LGHNA and CDR2 YNFKEQ. CDR3 loop: CASSHTGGNSKNEQFF. The CDR3, as DNA: TGTGCCAGCAGCCATACAGGGGGAAATTCTAAGAATGAGCAGTTCTTC.

This clone was seen once. The V and J genes are TRBV9 and TRBJ2-5; 9 positions agree with TRBD2. Trimming at V came to 4 bases and at J to 1 base, leaving 2 bases not matched to a gene. Germline CDR1 reads SGDLS; CDR2 reads YYNGEE. The CDR3 spans 14 residues. CDR3 sequence: CASSYSGGQETQYF. Here the CDR3 DNA reads TGTGCCAGCAGCTATAGCGGGGGCCAAGAGACCCAGTACTTC.

The rearrangement uses TRBV28 and TRBJ1-2; 8 bases line up with TRBD1. The germline V gene encodes CDR1 MDHEN and CDR2 SYDVKM. The CDR3 consists of 14 residues. Trimming took 6 bases from V and 7 from J; bases not matched to a gene: 10. CDR3 nucleotide sequence: TGTGCCAGCAGCCTCCCGGACAGGGTCGGTGGCTACACCTTC. It is translated as CASSLPDRVGGYTF.

The chain recombines TRBV9 with TRBJ2-5, with TRBD2 as a possible D gene (6 bases). The germline V gene has CDR1 SGDLS and CDR2 YYNGEE. V lost 4 bases and J 0 bases, leaving 10 bases between the germline ends. CDR3 length: 14 amino acids. The CDR3 loop reads CASSLGLNQETQYF. The CDR3 nucleotides are TGTGCCAGCAGCTTAGGACTAAACCAAGAGACCCAGTACTTC.

The J gene is TRBJ1-4, the V gene TRBV15; D is unclear. Trimming took off 0 bases at V and 3 bases at J, with 11 bases between the two ends. This CDR3 spans 16 amino acids. Germline V gives CDR1 LNHNV, CDR2 YYDKDF (reference sequence). The CDR3 protein is CATSRENGEANEKLFF. The DNA of the CDR3 is TGTGCCACCAGCAGAGAGAACGGGGAGGCTAATGAAAAACTGTTTTTT.

The chain has TRBV9 and TRBJ1-4; maybe TRBD1 (5 bases). V lost 4 bases and J 12 bases, leaving 22 bases between the germline ends. This CDR3 spans 15 amino acids. From germline, CDR1 is SGDLS and CDR2 YYNGEE. For the CDR3, the DNA is TGTGCCAGCAGCCCACAGGTGGGACGGACACAAGAACTGTTTTTT. Its protein product is CASSPQVGRTQELFF.

This chain joins TRBV28 and TRBJ1-1, with unresolved D. Germline CDR1 and CDR2: MDHEN and SYDVKM. The V and J ends lost 10 bases and 3 bases respectively, with 15 bases between them. The length of the CDR3 is 13 residues. The CDR3 region is CATTFDWYTEAFF. The DNA of the CDR3 is TGTGCCACCACGTTCGATTGGTACACTGAAGCTTTCTTT.

The chain uses TRBV7-2 and TRBJ2-1; 9 bases align to TRBD1. Germline loops: CDR1 SGHTA, CDR2 FQGNSA. The length of the CDR3 is 14 residues. Trimming removed 3 bases from V and 8 bases from J; junction bases left unmatched: 5. The CDR3 DNA is TGTGCCAGCAGCTTGGGACAGGGTCTCGATGAGCAGTTCTTC. Residues: CASSLGQGLDEQFF. Looking up the rest from reference TRBV7-2 and TRBJ2-1 gives the full variable domain: GAGVSQSPSNKVTEKGKDVELRCDPISGHTALYWYRQSLGQGLEFLIYFQGNSAPDKSGLPSDRFSAERTGGSVSTLTIQRTQQEDSAVYLCASSLGQGLDEQFFGPGTRLTVL.

The chain has TRBV7-2 and TRBJ2-5; the D is unclear. Germline V gene data show CDR1 as SGHTA and CDR2 as FQGNSA. The length of the CDR3 is 11 residues. The V end was cut by 5 bases, the J end by 5 bases, with 6 bases between. The CDR3 protein is CASSQVETQYF. As DNA, the CDR3 is TGTGCCAGCAGCCAAGTGGAGACCCAGTACTTC.

The J gene is TRBJ1-4, the V gene TRBV27; 7 bases align to TRBD1. CDR3 length equals 16 residues. Germline V gives CDR1 MNHEY, CDR2 SMNVEV (reference sequence). Trimming removed 4 bases from V and 5 bases from J; junction bases left unmatched: 10. CDR3 coding DNA: TGTGCCAGCAGTTCCCCAAGGGGGCCCGTAAATGAAAAACTGTTTTTT. Amino acid sequence: CASSSPRGPVNEKLFF.

The chain recombines TRBV5-6 with TRBJ2-2; D is perhaps TRBD1 (5 bases). Germline-derived CDR1 and CDR2 are SGHDT and YYEEEE. This CDR3 is 17 amino acids long. V was cut by 2 bases and J by 0 bases, with 14 bases left in between. The CDR3 loop is CASSFLTDTANTGELFF. The CDR3 nucleotides read TGTGCCAGCAGCTTTTTGACAGACACTGCGAACACCGGGGAGCTGTTTTTT.

This chain uses TRBV12-3 or TRBV12-4 with TRBJ1-5; D call uncertain. This CDR3 spans 13 amino acids. Between the trimmed V and J ends, which lost 6 bases and 2 bases, there was a span of 8 bases. The CDR3 region has the DNA TGTGCCAGCAGGGTTCGGGGCAATCAGCCCCAGCATTTT. It codes for CASRVRGNQPQHF.

The V call is TRBV4-1, the J call TRBJ2-1; 11 positions agree with TRBD1. After removal of 1 base from V and 6 bases from J, the junction contained 14 bases not matched to a gene. Germline-derived CDR1 and CDR2 are MGHRA and YSYEKL. CDR3 length: 19 residues. CDR3 protein: CASSQVLFPGQGGVNEQFF. The DNA for the CDR3 is TGCGCCAGCAGCCAAGTCCTATTCCCGGGACAGGGGGGGGTCAATGAGCAGTTCTTC.

Comment on this clone: This sample also contains other DNA sequences that code for the same CDR3. The gene calls are TRBV19 and TRBJ1-6; the match to TRBD1 covers 9 bases. The junction had 5 bases not matched to a gene; V was cut back by 4 bases and J by 10 bases. The CDR3 contains 14 residues. Germline V gives CDR1 LNHDA, CDR2 SQIVND (reference sequence). The CDR3 is CASSTGQGGSPLHF. CDR3 coding DNA: TGTGCCAGTAGTACGGGACAGGGCGGATCACCCCTCCACTTT. Full variable domain (missing parts from reference TRBV19 and TRBJ1-6): DGGITQSPKYLFRKEGQNVTLSCEQNLNHDAMYWYRQDPGQGLRLIYYSQIVNDFQKGDIAEGYSVSREKKESFPLTVTSAQKNPTAFYLCASSTGQGGSPLHFGNGTRLTVT.

The chain couples TRBV28 to TRBJ2-2; no firm D call. V shed 3 bases and J shed 6 bases, with 5 bases lying between them. The CDR3 length is 12 residues. The V gene's germline CDR1 is MDHEN and CDR2 SYDVKM. As DNA, the CDR3 is TGTGCCAGCAGTTTCAGGCCCGGGGAGCTGTTTTTT. Its translation is CASSFRPGELFF.

This chain joins TRBV4-1 and TRBJ2-4; 16 bases align to TRBD2. The CDR3 contains 19 residues. V was clipped by 1 base and J by 4 bases; unmatched bases: 7. Germline V lookup: CDR1 MGHRA, CDR2 YSYEKL. The CDR3 reads CASSQVGTSGGASKNIQYF. The CDR3 coding sequence is TGCGCCAGCAGCCAAGTTGGGACTAGCGGGGGGGCGTCAAAAAACATTCAGTACTTC.

The rearrangement links TRBV7-2 to TRBJ2-1, with D tentatively TRBD2 (6 bases). The CDR3 consists of 15 residues. CDR1 and CDR2 (germline): SGHTA, FQGNSA. V lost 2 bases and J lost 5, with 13 bases in between. CDR3 nucleotide sequence: TGTGCCAGCAGCTTAAATGGGGGGTGGGACAATGAGCAGTTCTTC. This codes for CASSLNGGWDNEQFF.

The gene calls are TRBV27 and TRBJ1-4; 12 positions match TRBD1. V shed 0 bases and J 10 bases; nucleotides not matched to a gene: 6. The CDR3 runs 16 residues. The germline V gene has CDR1 MNHEY and CDR2 SMNVEV (reference sequence). The CDR3 DNA reads as TGTGCCAGCAGTTTATCGACCGGGACAGGGGGCGGAAAACTGTTTTTT. Encoded protein: CASSLSTGTGGGKLFF.

This clone has more than one count but fewer than ten. At one end, the junction sequence differs from germline, possibly due to a read error. The rearrangement links TRBV10-3 to TRBJ1-1; 8 nucleotides align to TRBD1. Per the germline V gene, CDR1 is ENHRY and CDR2 is SYGVKD. This CDR3 contains 13 residues. The CDR3 DNA follows: TGTGCTATCAGGGACAGGCCGAACACTGAAGCTTTCTTT. Its translation: CAIRDRPNTEAFF.

This sequence joins TRBV6-2 or TRBV6-3 and TRBJ2-6; TRBD2 agrees at 12 bases. V dropped 4 bases and J dropped 0; count of bases not matched to a gene: 10. The CDR3 is 20 amino acids. Germline loops: CDR1 MNHEY, CDR2 SVGEGT. This CDR3 reads CASSSPPPSGGVSGANVLTF. CDR3 bases: TGTGCCAGCAGTTCCCCACCCCCTAGCGGGGGGGTCTCTGGGGCCAACGTCCTGACTTTC.

The chain couples TRBV28 to TRBJ2-2; a possible D gene is TRBD1 (7 bases). Trimming took 8 bases from V and 2 from J, leaving 15 bases between them. Germline assignment: CDR1 MDHEN and CDR2 SYDVKM. The CDR3 totals 15 residues. CDR3 region: CASGRGTANTGELFF. CDR3 coding DNA: TGTGCCAGCGGTCGCGGGACAGCTAACACCGGGGAGCTGTTTTTT.

The chain uses TRBV7-2 and TRBJ1-5; 8 positions agree with TRBD1. The CDR3 consists of 16 residues. V lost 1 base and J lost 2; bases outside the gene matches: 4. Germline V gene lookup returns CDR1 SGHTA and CDR2 FQGNSA. The CDR3 DNA follows: TGTGCCAGCAGCTTAGTCAGGGGGCGCGGCAATCAGCCCCAGCATTTT. Translating gives CASSLVRGRGNQPQHF.